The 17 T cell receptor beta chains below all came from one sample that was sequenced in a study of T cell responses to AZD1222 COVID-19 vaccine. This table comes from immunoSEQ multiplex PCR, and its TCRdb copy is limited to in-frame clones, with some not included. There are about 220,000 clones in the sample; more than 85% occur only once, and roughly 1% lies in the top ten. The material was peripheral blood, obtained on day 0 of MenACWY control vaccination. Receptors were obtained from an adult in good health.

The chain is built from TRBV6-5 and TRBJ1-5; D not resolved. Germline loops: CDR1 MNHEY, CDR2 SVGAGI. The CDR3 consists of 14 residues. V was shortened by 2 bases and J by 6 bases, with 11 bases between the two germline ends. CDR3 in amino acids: CASSYRGGLQPQHF. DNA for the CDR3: TGTGCCAGCAGTTACCGCGGAGGGCTTCAGCCCCAGCATTTT.

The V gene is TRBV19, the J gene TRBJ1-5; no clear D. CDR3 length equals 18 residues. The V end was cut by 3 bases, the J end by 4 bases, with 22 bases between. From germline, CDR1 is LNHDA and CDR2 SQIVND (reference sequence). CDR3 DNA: TGTGCCAGTAGTATTATTGGGAAGAGGGCTGTGTTGAATCAGCCCCAGCATTTT. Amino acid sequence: CASSIIGKRAVLNQPQHF.

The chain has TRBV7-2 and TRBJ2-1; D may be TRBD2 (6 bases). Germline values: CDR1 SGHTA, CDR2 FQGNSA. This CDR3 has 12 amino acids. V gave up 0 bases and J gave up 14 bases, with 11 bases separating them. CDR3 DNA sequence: TGTGCCAGCAGCTTAGCAGGCAGGGAGGAGTTCTTC. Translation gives CASSLAGREEFF. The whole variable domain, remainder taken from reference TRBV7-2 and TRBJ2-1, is GAGVSQSPSNKVTEKGKDVELRCDPISGHTALYWYRQSLGQGLEFLIYFQGNSAPDKSGLPSDRFSAERTGGSVSTLTIQRTQQEDSAVYLCASSLAGREEFFGPGTRLTVL.

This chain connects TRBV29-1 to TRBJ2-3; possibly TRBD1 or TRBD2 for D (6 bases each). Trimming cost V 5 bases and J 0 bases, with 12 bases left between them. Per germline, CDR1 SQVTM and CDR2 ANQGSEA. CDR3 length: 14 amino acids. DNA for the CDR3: TGCAGCGTTCGGCCGGGGGCCAGCACAGATACGCAGTATTTT. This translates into CSVRPGASTDTQYF.

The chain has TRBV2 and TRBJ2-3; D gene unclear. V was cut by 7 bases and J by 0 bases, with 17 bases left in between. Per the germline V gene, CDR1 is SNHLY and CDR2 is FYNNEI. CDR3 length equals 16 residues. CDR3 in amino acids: CASTLETSYSTDTQYF. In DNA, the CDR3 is TGTGCCAGCACCTTAGAAACAAGTTATAGCACAGATACGCAGTATTTT.

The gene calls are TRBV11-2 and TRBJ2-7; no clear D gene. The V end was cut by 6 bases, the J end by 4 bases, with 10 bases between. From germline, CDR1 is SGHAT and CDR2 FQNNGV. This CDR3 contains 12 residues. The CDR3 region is CASSYGSYEQYF. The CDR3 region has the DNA TGTGCCAGCAGTTATGGTAGTTACGAGCAGTACTTC.

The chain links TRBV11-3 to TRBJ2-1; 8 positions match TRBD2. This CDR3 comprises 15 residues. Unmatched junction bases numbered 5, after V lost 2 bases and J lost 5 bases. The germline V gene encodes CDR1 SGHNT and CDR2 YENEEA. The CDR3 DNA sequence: TGTGCCAGCAGCTTAACTAGCGGCGGTGACAATGAGCAGTTCTTC. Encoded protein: CASSLTSGGDNEQFF.

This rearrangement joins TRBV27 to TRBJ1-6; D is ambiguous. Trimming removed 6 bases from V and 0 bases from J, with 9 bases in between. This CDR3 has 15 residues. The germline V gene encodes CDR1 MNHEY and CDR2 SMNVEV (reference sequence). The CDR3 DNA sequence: TGTGCCAGCAGGGGCAGCCCCTCCTATAATTCACCCCTCCACTTT. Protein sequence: CASRGSPSYNSPLHF.

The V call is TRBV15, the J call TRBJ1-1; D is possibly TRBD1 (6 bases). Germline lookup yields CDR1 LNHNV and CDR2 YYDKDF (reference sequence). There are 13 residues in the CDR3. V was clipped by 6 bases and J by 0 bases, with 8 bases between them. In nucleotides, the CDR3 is TGTGCCACCAGTTGGGGGCTGAACACTGAAGCTTTCTTT. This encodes CATSWGLNTEAFF.

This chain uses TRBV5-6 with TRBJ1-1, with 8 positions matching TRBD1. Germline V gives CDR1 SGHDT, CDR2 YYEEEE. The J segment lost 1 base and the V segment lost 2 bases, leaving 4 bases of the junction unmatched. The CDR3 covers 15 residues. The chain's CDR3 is CASSFGQGSNTEAFF. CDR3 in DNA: TGTGCCAGCAGCTTCGGACAGGGATCGAACACTGAAGCTTTCTTT.

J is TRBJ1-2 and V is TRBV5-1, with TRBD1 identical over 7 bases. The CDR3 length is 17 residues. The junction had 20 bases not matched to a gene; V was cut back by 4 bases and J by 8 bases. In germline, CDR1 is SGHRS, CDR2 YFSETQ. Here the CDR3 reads CASSLGQTGIVSGGYTF. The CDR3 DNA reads TGCGCCAGCAGCCTTGGGCAGACAGGGATCGTATCGGGCGGCTACACCTTC.

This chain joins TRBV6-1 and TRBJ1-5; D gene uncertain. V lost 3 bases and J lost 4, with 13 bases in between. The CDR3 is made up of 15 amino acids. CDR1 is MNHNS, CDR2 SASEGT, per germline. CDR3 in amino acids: CASSELRTVNQPQHF. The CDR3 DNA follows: TGTGCCAGCAGTGAGCTAAGGACGGTAAATCAGCCCCAGCATTTT.

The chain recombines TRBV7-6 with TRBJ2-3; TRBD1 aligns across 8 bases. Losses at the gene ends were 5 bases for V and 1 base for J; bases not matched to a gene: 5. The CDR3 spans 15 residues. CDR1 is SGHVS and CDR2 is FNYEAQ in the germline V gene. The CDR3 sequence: CASSRSGQGTDTQYF. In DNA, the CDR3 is TGTGCCAGCAGCCGGTCGGGACAGGGCACAGATACGCAGTATTTT.

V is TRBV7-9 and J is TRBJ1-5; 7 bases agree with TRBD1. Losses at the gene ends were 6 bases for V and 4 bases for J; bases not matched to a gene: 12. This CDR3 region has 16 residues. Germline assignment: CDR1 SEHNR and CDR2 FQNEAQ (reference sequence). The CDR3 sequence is CASSRDGRGRNQPQHF. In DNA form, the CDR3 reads TGTGCCAGCAGTAGAGATGGCAGGGGGAGGAATCAGCCCCAGCATTTT.

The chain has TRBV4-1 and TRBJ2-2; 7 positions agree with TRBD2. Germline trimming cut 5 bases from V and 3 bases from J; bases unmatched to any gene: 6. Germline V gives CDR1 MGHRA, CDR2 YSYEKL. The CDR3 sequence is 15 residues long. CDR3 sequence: CASSSPAGYTGELFF. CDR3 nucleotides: TGCGCCAGCAGCTCCCCAGCGGGGTACACCGGGGAGCTGTTTTTT.

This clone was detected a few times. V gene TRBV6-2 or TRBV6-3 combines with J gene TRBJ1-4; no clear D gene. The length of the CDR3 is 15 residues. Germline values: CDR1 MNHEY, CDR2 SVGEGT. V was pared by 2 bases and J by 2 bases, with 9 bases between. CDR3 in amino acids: CASSYESRTNEKLFF. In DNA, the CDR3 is TGTGCCAGCAGTTACGAATCCCGGACTAATGAAAAACTGTTTTTT.

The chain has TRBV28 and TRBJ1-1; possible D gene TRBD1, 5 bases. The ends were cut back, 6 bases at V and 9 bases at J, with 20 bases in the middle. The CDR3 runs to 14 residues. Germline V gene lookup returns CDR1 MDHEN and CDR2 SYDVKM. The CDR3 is CASSETFGTAKAFF. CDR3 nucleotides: TGTGCCAGCAGCGAGACTTTCGGGACGGCGAAAGCTTTCTTT.